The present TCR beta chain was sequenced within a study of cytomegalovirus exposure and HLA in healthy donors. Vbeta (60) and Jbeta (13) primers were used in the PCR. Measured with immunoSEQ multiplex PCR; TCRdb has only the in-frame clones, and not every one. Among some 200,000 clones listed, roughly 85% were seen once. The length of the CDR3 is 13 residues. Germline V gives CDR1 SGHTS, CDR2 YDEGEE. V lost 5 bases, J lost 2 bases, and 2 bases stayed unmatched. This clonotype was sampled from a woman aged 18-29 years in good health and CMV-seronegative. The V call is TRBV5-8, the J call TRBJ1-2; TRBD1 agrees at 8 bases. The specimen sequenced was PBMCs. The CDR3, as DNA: TGTGCCAGCAGGAGACAGGGGAACTATGGCTACACCTTC. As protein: CASRRQGNYGYTF.